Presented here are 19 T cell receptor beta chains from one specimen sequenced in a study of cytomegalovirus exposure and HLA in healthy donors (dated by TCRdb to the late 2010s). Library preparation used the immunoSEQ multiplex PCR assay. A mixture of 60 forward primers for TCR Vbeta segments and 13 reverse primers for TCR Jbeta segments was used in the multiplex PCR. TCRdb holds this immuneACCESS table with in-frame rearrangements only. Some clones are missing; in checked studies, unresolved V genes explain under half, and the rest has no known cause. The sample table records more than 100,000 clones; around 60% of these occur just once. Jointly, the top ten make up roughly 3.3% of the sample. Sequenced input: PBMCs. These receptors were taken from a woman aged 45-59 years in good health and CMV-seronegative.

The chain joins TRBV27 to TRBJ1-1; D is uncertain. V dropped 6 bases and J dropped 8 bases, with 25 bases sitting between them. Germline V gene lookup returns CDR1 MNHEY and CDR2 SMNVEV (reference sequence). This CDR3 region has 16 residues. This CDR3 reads CASSHRPGWGGIEAFF. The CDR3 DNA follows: TGTGCCAGCAGCCACCGTCCGGGGTGGGGAGGAATCGAAGCTTTCTTT.

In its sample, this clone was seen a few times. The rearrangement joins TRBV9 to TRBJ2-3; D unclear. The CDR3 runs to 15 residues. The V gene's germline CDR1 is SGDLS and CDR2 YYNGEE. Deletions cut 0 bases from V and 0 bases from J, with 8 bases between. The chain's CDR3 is CASSVGLASTDTQYF. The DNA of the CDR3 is TGTGCCAGCAGCGTAGGGTTAGCTAGCACAGATACGCAGTATTTT.

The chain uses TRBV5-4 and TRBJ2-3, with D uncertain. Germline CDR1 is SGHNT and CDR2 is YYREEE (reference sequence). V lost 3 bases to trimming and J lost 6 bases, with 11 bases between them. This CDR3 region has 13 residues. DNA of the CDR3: TGTGCCAGCAGCTCCAGAGGATCCGATACGCAGTATTTT. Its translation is CASSSRGSDTQYF.

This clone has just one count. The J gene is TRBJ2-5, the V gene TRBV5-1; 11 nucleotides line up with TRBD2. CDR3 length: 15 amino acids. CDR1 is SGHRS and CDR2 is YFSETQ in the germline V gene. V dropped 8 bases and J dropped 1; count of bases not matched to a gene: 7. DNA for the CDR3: TGCGCCAGTCAGCGACTAGCGGGGCGCCAAGAGACCCAGTACTTC. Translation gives CASQRLAGRQETQYF.

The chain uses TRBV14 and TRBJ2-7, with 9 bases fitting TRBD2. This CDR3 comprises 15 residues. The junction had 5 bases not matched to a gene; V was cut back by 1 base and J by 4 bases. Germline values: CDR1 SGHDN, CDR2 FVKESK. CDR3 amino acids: CASSQGLAVGYEQYF. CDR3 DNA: TGTGCCAGCAGCCAAGGACTAGCGGTTGGGTACGAGCAGTACTTC.

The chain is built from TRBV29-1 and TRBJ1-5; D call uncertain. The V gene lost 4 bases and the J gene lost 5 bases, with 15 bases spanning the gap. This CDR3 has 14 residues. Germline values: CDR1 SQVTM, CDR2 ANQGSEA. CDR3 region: CSVAEGVSDQPQHF. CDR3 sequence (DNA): TGCAGCGTTGCGGAGGGAGTCAGCGATCAGCCCCAGCATTTT.

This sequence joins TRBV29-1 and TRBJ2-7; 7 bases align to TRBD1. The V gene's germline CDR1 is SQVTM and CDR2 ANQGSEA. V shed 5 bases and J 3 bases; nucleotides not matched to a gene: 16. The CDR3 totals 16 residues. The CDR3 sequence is CSVTLWMTGCHYEQYF. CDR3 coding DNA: TGCAGCGTTACATTATGGATGACAGGGTGTCACTACGAGCAGTACTTC.

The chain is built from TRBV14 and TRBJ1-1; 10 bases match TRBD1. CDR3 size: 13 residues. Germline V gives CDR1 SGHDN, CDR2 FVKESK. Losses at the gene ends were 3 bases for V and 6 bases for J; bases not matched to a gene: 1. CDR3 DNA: TGTGCCAGCAGCCAGGGGACAGGGGCTGAAGCTTTCTTT. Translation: CASSQGTGAEAFF.

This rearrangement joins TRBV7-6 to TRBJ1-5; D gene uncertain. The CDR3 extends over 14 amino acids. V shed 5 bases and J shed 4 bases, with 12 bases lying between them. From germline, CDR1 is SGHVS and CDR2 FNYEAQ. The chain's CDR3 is CASSATGRNQPQHF. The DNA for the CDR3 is TGTGCCAGCAGCGCAACCGGGAGAAATCAGCCCCAGCATTTT.

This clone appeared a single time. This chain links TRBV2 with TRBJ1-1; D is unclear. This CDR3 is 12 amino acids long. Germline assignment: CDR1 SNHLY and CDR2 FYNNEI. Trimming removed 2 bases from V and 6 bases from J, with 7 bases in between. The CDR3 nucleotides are TGTGCCAGCAGTGAACGCAGTCCTGAAGCTTTCTTT. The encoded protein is CASSERSPEAFF.

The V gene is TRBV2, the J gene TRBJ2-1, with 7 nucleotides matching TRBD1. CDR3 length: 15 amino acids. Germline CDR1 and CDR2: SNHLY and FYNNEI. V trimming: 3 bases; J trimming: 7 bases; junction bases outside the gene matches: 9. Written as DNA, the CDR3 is TGTGCCAGCAGTGATAGGTGGGGCAGGGGGAATGAGCAGTTCTTC. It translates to CASSDRWGRGNEQFF.

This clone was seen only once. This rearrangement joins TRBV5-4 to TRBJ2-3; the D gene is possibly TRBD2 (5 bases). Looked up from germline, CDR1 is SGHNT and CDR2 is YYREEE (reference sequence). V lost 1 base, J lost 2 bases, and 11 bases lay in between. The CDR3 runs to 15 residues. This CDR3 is CASSLSPGNTDTQYF. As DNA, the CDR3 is TGTGCCAGCAGCTTGTCCCCGGGAAACACAGATACGCAGTATTTT.

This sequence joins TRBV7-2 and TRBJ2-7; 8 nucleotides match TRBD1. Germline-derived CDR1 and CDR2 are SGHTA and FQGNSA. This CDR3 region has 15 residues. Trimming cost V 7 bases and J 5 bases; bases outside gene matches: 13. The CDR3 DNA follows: TGTGCCAGCACCTTGACAGGGGTTGTCGTCCACGAGCAGTACTTC. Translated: CASTLTGVVVHEQYF.

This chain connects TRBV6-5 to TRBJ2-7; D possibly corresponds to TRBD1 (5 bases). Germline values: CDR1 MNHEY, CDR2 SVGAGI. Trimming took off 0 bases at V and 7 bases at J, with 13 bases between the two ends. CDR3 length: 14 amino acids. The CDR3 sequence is CASSYSIGAGEQYF. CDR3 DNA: TGTGCCAGCAGTTACTCGATAGGGGCAGGGGAGCAGTACTTC.

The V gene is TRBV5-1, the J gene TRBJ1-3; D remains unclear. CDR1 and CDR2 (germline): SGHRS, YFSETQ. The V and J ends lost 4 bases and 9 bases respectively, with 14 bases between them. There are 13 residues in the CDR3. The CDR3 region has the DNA TGCGCCAGCAGCCCCTCATCGGGATTCACCATATATTTT. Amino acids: CASSPSSGFTIYF.

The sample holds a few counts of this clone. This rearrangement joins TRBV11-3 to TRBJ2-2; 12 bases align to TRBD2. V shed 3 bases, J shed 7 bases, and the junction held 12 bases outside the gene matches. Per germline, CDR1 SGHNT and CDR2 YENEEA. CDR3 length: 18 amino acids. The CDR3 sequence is CASSLGLAGGPGIGELFF. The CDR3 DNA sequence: TGTGCCAGCAGCTTGGGGCTAGCGGGAGGGCCAGGGATCGGGGAGCTGTTTTTT.

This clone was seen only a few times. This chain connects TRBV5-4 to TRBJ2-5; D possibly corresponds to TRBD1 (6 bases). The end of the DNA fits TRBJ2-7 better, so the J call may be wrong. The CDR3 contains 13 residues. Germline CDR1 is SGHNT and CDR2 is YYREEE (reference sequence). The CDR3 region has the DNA TGTGCCAGCAGCTGGCCAGGGGACTACGAGCAGTACTTC. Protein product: CASSWPGDYEQYF.

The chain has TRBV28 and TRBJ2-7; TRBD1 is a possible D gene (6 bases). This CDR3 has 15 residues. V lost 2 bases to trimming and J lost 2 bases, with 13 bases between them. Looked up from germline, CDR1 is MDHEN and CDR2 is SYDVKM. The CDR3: CASSLRQVSTYEQYF. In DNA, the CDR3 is TGTGCCAGCAGTTTACGACAGGTTAGCACCTACGAGCAGTACTTC.

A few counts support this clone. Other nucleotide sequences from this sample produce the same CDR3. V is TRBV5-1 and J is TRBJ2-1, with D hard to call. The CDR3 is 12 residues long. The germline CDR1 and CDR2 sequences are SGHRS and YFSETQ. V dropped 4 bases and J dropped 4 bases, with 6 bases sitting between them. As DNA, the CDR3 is TGCGCCAGCAGCACCACTTACAATGAGCAGTTCTTC. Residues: CASSTTYNEQFF.